This T cell receptor beta chain was found in a study of CD8 T cells in Susac syndrome. Regarding the study as a whole: Individuals included in the TCR sequencing and HLA analysis were acknowledged by the study to be relatively few in number.

About this clonotype: The antigen remains undetermined.

The RNA input was 0.5 to 1 ug, and it was reverse transcribed with random hexamers. Amplification of TCR beta CDR3 by immunoSEQ multiplex PCR spanned 54 Vbeta and 13 Jbeta. MiXCR, applied by TCRdb to the immunoSEQ multiplex PCR reads, yields one record per CDR3 protein. The data show 55,000 to 70,000 distinct CDR3 sequences, 85% to 95% seen once. CDR3 length equals 14 residues. Germline V CDR1 and CDR2: SGHTA, FQGNSA. V lost 3 bases to trimming and J lost 2 bases; unmatched junction nucleotides: 1. The TCR originated in a human donor in good health. The V call is TRBV7-2, the J call TRBJ1-3, with 7 bases matching TRBD1. Source material: CD8+ T cells from PBMCs. CDR3 residues: CASSFTGAGNTIYF. The CDR3 nucleotides are TGTGCCAGCAGCTTCACAGGGGCTGGAAACACCATATATTTT. Variable domain in full (rest from reference TRBV7-2 and TRBJ1-3): GAGVSQSPSNKVTEKGKDVELRCDPISGHTALYWYRQSLGQGLEFLIYFQGNSAPDKSGLPSDRFSAERTGGSVSTLTIQRTQQEDSAVYLCASSFTGAGNTIYFGEGSWLTVV.